The 15 T cell receptor beta chains below come from one sample, sequenced in a study of T cell responses to AZD1222 COVID-19 vaccine. Data came from immunoSEQ multiplex PCR; TCRdb stores just in-frame clones and leaves some out. The sample shows fewer than 150,000 clones, approximately 91% of them seen only once. The source was peripheral blood, collected 28 days after the second AZD1222 dose. These receptor sequences come from an adult who received the AZD1222 COVID-19 vaccine.

The genes are TRBV4-3 and TRBJ2-1; the D is unclear. Germline V gives CDR1 LGHNA, CDR2 YSLEER. Deletions cut 4 bases from V and 8 bases from J, with 12 bases between. The CDR3 extends over 13 amino acids. In DNA, the CDR3 is TGCGCCAGCAGCCTCCTCGCTGGGGATGAGCAGTTCTTC. Translation: CASSLLAGDEQFF.

V usage is TRBV5-5 and J usage is TRBJ1-2; D call uncertain. Germline V gene sequence: CDR1 SGHKS, CDR2 YYEKEE (reference sequence). The length of the CDR3 is 13 residues. Trimming took off 0 bases at V and 4 bases at J, with 7 bases between the two ends. The CDR3 region has the DNA TGTGCCAGCAGCTTGGGCGGGAGCTATGGCTACACCTTC. This gives the protein CASSLGGSYGYTF.

The chain recombines TRBV23-1 with TRBJ2-1; 12 bases agree with TRBD2. TRBV23-1 is identified as an open reading frame with a role that is uncertain. V gave up 0 bases and J gave up 8 bases; unmatched junction bases: 11. This CDR3 has 18 residues. The CDR3 here is CASSQSWLAGGSRYEQFF. The CDR3 region has the DNA TGCGCCAGCAGTCAATCGTGGCTAGCGGGGGGGTCGAGGTATGAGCAGTTCTTC.

This sequence joins TRBV4-1 and TRBJ2-7; TRBD1 agrees at 9 bases. Losses at the gene ends were 4 bases for V and 4 bases for J; bases not matched to a gene: 5. Germline values: CDR1 MGHRA, CDR2 YSYEKL. This CDR3 is built from 14 residues. This chain's CDR3 is CASSPRQGGYEQYF. CDR3 coding DNA: TGCGCCAGCAGCCCCCGACAGGGGGGATACGAGCAGTACTTC.

This chain joins TRBV19 and TRBJ2-1; D perhaps matches TRBD2 (5 bases). V lost 6 bases to trimming and J lost 8 bases, with 23 bases between them. CDR1 and CDR2 (germline): LNHDA, SQIVND (reference sequence). CDR3 size: 16 residues. The CDR3 protein is CASRALGAVGRDEQFF. The CDR3 DNA is TGTGCCAGTAGGGCCCTCGGAGCGGTGGGGAGAGATGAGCAGTTCTTC. The full variable domain, its missing parts supplied by reference TRBV19 and TRBJ2-1, is DGGITQSPKYLFRKEGQNVTLSCEQNLNHDAMYWYRQDPGQGLRLIYYSQIVNDFQKGDIAEGYSVSREKKESFPLTVTSAQKNPTAFYLCASRALGAVGRDEQFFGPGTRLTVL.

V gene TRBV6-5 combines with J gene TRBJ2-5; D is uncertain. This CDR3 spans 11 amino acids. The germline V gene has CDR1 MNHEY and CDR2 SVGAGI. V dropped 5 bases and J dropped 1 base, with 2 bases sitting between them. The CDR3 bases are TGTGCCAGCAGTCCCCAAGAGACCCAGTACTTC. As protein: CASSPQETQYF.

Comment on this clone: A much larger clone is a single base away; this may be a read error. Other DNA sequences in the same sample also yield this CDR3. The rearrangement links TRBV4-2 to TRBJ2-2; 9 bases line up with TRBD1. The junction had 16 bases not matched to a gene; V was cut back by 11 bases and J by 6 bases. This CDR3 comprises 16 residues. The germline gives CDR1 LGHNA, CDR2 YNFKEQ. The CDR3 spells CAPRQDRGGLSGELFF. The CDR3 DNA follows: TGTGCCCCCCGCCAAGACAGGGGGGGGTTGTCCGGGGAGCTGTTTTTT.

This clone was counted a single time. The chain recombines TRBV24-1 with TRBJ2-5; D is unclear. This CDR3 comprises 14 residues. CDR1 is KGHDR and CDR2 is SFDVKD in the germline V gene. Trimming left V 0 bases short and J 4 bases short, with 8 bases between. The CDR3 loop is CATSDLRSPETQYF. In nucleotides, the CDR3 is TGTGCCACCAGTGATTTGCGGTCTCCAGAGACCCAGTACTTC.

The chain couples TRBV5-1 to TRBJ2-2, with D tentatively TRBD1 (5 bases). Deletions cut 2 bases from V and 0 bases from J, with 11 bases between. The length of the CDR3 is 16 residues. Germline CDR1 SGHRS, CDR2 YFSETQ. The CDR3 nucleotides read TGCGCCAGCAGCTTTTTGGGGCAGACGAACACCGGGGAGCTGTTTTTT. Amino acid sequence: CASSFLGQTNTGELFF.

V is TRBV28 and J is TRBJ1-5; possibly TRBD1 for D (5 bases). Per the germline V gene, CDR1 is MDHEN and CDR2 is SYDVKM. CDR3 size: 16 residues. Trimming stripped 6 bases from V and 2 bases from J, with 17 bases between. The CDR3 is CASRLGRGQGNQPQHF. The CDR3 region has the DNA TGTGCCAGCAGGCTCGGGAGGGGTCAAGGCAATCAGCCCCAGCATTTT.

The chain combines TRBV19 with TRBJ1-4; D is ambiguous. In germline, CDR1 is LNHDA, CDR2 SQIVND (reference sequence). V was shortened by 11 bases and J by 8 bases, with 18 bases between the two germline ends. The CDR3 is made up of 13 amino acids. As DNA, the CDR3 is TGTGCCGGACGGTCGGGGAACGGGGAAAAACTGTTTTTT. It translates to CAGRSGNGEKLFF.

This sequence joins TRBV7-9 and TRBJ2-1, with TRBD1 matching 8 bases. Trimming at V came to 2 bases and at J to 0 bases, leaving 9 bases not matched to a gene. Germline CDR1 reads SEHNR; CDR2 reads FQNEAQ (reference sequence). The CDR3 is 18 residues long. DNA for the CDR3: TGTGCCAGCAGCTTAACACAAGGACAGGGAAACTCCTACAATGAGCAGTTCTTC. This codes for CASSLTQGQGNSYNEQFF.

V is TRBV11-3 and J is TRBJ2-3, with D hard to call. The germline V gene has CDR1 SGHNT and CDR2 YENEEA. CDR3 length equals 17 residues. V gave up 1 base and J gave up 1 base, with 15 bases separating them. CDR3 region: CASSLGPTNGGTDTQYF. The CDR3 DNA is TGTGCCAGCAGCTTAGGGCCTACTAATGGCGGCACAGATACGCAGTATTTT.

V usage is TRBV6-5 and J usage is TRBJ1-1, with a weak D call TRBD1 (6 bases). The V end was cut by 6 bases, the J end by 4 bases, with 15 bases between. Germline V gene sequence: CDR1 MNHEY, CDR2 SVGAGI. The CDR3 has 14 amino acids. CDR3 sequence reads: CASSHRDTLTEAFF. CDR3 sequence (DNA): TGTGCCAGCAGCCACCGGGACACGCTCACTGAAGCTTTCTTT.

This clone was seen a few times. The chain carries TRBV4-1 and TRBJ1-5, with 10 nucleotides matching TRBD1. V shed 4 bases, J shed 6 bases, and the junction held 6 bases outside the gene matches. Germline V gene lookup returns CDR1 MGHRA and CDR2 YSYEKL. This CDR3 has 15 residues. The CDR3 bases are TGCGCCAGCAGCCCGGGACAGGGGTCGGGTCAGCCCCAGCATTTT. Translated: CASSPGQGSGQPQHF.